This T cell receptor beta chain comes out of a study of T cell responses to AZD1222 COVID-19 vaccine. Study background: Timing groups of about 4 and about 12 weeks for second doses were pooled. Findings and caveats of the study: Mapped onto spike, vaccine-associated CD4 TCRs spanned it and were dominant at 160-218 and 743-854. Only after the peak T cell response were repertoires sampled. Females made up more of the donors, who were largely white British, and clonal diversity may have come out too low.

CDR1 and CDR2 from the germline V gene are SGHRS and YFSETQ. Between the trimmed V and J ends, which lost 0 bases and 13 bases, there was a span of 8 bases. The CDR3 is 11 residues long. Turning to this clone: The antigen is not known.

Produced via immunoSEQ multiplex PCR; TCRdb's table is partial and in-frame only. The sample shows tens of thousands of clones, 80% to 90% of them seen only once. The TCR comes from an adult in good health. The chain links TRBV5-1 to TRBJ2-1; D is ambiguous. Material: peripheral blood, obtained on day 0 of AZD1222 vaccination. The CDR3 region is CASSLGGGQFF. CDR3 sequence (DNA): TGCGCCAGCAGCTTGGGTGGTGGCCAGTTCTTC. The full variable domain, with the rest looked up from reference TRBV5-1 and TRBJ2-1, is KAGVTQTPRYLIKTRGQQVTLSCSPISGHRSVSWYQQTPGQGLQFLFEYFSETQRNKGNFPGRFSGRQFSNSRSEMNVSTLELGDSALYLCASSLGGGQFFGPGTRLTVL.